This T cell receptor beta chain was captured by sequencing in a study of blood T cell repertoires in COVID-19. Study background: The samples span acute and convalescent COVID-19 from the United States, Italy and Spain.

In the original processing: Researchers report that nucleated cell counts were estimated from reference gene primer amplification. The data were produced by immunoSEQ multiplex PCR, yet TCRdb's version contains in-frame clones alone and is incomplete. Clone size and V and J calls were adopted from that table, with D and trimming inferred from the DNA. The sample holds about 200,000 clones, 70% to 90% seen once. This clone was observed a handful of times. Exposed enrollees encountered a COVID-19 case at some point within 2 weeks before study entry. With V trimmed by 4 bases and J by 5 bases, 12 bases remained unmatched. CDR1 SGHAT and CDR2 FQNNGV come from the germline V gene. This CDR3 has 17 residues.

The sequence was obtained from a woman aged 25 to 39 who had been exposed to COVID-19. V usage is TRBV11-2 and J usage is TRBJ2-7; 12 bases agree with TRBD2. Sequenced sample: PBMCs or T cells enriched from blood (not recorded which). CDR3: CASSSLMGLAGGDEQYF. The CDR3 DNA reads as TGTGCCAGCAGCTCTCTAATGGGGCTAGCGGGGGGGGACGAGCAGTACTTC.